This T cell receptor beta chain appears in the sequencing data of a study of T cell responses to AZD1222 COVID-19 vaccine. The V gene lost 1 base and the J gene lost 1 base, with 4 bases spanning the gap. This CDR3 spans 13 amino acids. The germline V gene has CDR1 KGHSH and CDR2 LQKENI. The data were produced by immunoSEQ multiplex PCR, yet TCRdb's version contains in-frame clones alone and is incomplete. The sample has tens of thousands of clones, roughly 90% seen once. Specimen: peripheral blood, collected 28 days after the second AZD1222 dose. This receptor was identified in an adult who received the AZD1222 COVID-19 vaccine. The chain recombines TRBV18 with TRBJ2-5; no reliable D call. The CDR3 bases are TGTGCCAGCTCACCACGCCCCCAAGAGACCCAGTACTTC. This codes for CASSPRPQETQYF.